One T cell receptor beta chain is described in this entry. The source of the sample is a study of OX40 agonist ivuxolimab in advanced cancers. Across the study: The study enrolled dose-escalation patients with hepatocellular carcinoma, melanoma, renal cell or head and neck cancer. Treatment received earlier with anti-PD-1, anti-PD-L1 or anti-CTLA-4 agents was allowed, and approximately 40% had some.

V lost 2 bases and J 6 bases, leaving 8 bases between the germline ends. The CDR3 runs 13 residues. Per the germline V gene, CDR1 is MNHNS and CDR2 is SASEGT. Profiling relied on immunoSEQ multiplex PCR, and the TCRdb table lists in-frame clones only, not all of them. The sample yields 70,000 or so clones, 70% to 85% seen once. V is TRBV6-1 and J is TRBJ1-5; D is undetermined. The sequence was collected from an adult with an advanced solid tumor such as melanoma, head and neck, liver or kidney cancer. The specimen was CD4+ or CD8+ T cells sorted from blood, collected in a trial of the OX40 agonist ivuxolimab. The CDR3: CASSELRRQPQHF. The CDR3 nucleotides are TGTGCCAGCAGTGAACTAAGGCGTCAGCCCCAGCATTTT.